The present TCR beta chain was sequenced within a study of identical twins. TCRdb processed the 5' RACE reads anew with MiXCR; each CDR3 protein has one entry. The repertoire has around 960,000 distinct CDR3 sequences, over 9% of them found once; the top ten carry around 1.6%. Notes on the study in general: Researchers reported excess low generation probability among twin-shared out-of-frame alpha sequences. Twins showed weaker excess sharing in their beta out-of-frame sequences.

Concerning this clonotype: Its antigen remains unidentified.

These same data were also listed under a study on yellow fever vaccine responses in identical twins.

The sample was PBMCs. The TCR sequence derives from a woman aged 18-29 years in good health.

The CDR3 DNA follows: TGTGCCAGTAAAAGCGACAGGGTAGTTGAAAAACTGTTTTTT. It encodes CASKSDRVVEKLFF. This chain uses TRBV19 with TRBJ1-4, with 7 bases that match TRBD1. This CDR3 is 14 amino acids long. Germline V gene sequence: CDR1 LNHDA, CDR2 SQIVND (reference sequence). J lost 7 bases, V lost 7 bases, and 9 bases had no gene match.